Listed here are 13 T cell receptor beta chains from one sample, sequenced in a study of Ad26.COV2.S vaccination and SARS-CoV-2 variants. Sample treatment: around 19 received Ad26.COV2.S at low or high dose, single or two shots; about 5 received placebo; per-sample allocation not given. The study sampled participants on day 63 after the first vaccine or placebo injection. Repertoires were generated with immunoSEQ multiplex PCR, while TCRdb's copy carries only in-frame clones and drops some. The profile shows 300,000 to 500,000 clones, about 88% of them singletons. The source material was peripheral blood, sampled in a trial of Ad26.COV2.S vaccine versus placebo. All receptors come from a person aged 18-60 years who received the Ad26.COV2.S COVID-19 vaccine or a placebo.

This clone was counted only a few times. J is TRBJ2-2 and V is TRBV5-1, with D possibly being TRBD1 or TRBD2 (5 bases each). Between the trimmed V and J ends, which lost 5 bases and 1 base, there was a span of 6 bases. The CDR3 is 13 amino acids. Per germline, CDR1 SGHRS and CDR2 YFSETQ. CDR3 amino acids: CASSGGNTGELFF. The CDR3 DNA follows: TGCGCCAGCAGTGGGGGGAACACCGGGGAGCTGTTTTTT.

This clone was found a few times. V and J are TRBV4-1 and TRBJ1-6; 7 positions agree with TRBD1. The V and J ends lost 0 bases and 7 bases, in that order; junction bases with no gene match: 15. This CDR3 is 19 amino acids long. Germline CDR1 and CDR2: MGHRA and YSYEKL. The CDR3 loop is CASSQEPLWGTAENSPLHF. The DNA for the CDR3 is TGCGCCAGCAGCCAAGAACCTCTTTGGGGGACAGCCGAGAATTCACCCCTCCACTTT.

This clone is a singleton in its sample. The V gene is TRBV2, the J gene TRBJ2-7, with TRBD2 identical over 16 bases. The CDR3 sequence is 18 residues long. Germline V gene data show CDR1 as SNHLY and CDR2 as FYNNEI. Losses at the gene ends were 4 bases for V and 4 bases for J; bases not matched to a gene: 10. CDR3 loop: CASSAGTSGGAFGYEQYF. The CDR3 nucleotides are TGTGCCAGCAGTGCCGGGACTAGCGGGGGGGCATTTGGGTACGAGCAGTACTTC.

The V and J genes are TRBV5-1 and TRBJ2-3; D remains unclear. The CDR3 is made up of 13 amino acids. CDR1 SGHRS and CDR2 YFSETQ come from the germline V gene. Trimming took off 1 base at V and 4 bases at J, with 7 bases between the two ends. In nucleotides, the CDR3 is TGCGCCAGCAGCTTGTGGGTTTCAGATACGCAGTATTTT. It is translated as CASSLWVSDTQYF.

The chain recombines TRBV7-9 with TRBJ1-2, with a weak D call TRBD1 (5 bases). This CDR3 spans 16 amino acids. Trimming left V 3 bases short and J 4 bases short, with 18 bases between. Germline V gives CDR1 SEHNR, CDR2 FQNEAQ (reference sequence). CDR3 sequence: CASSFSPGGGGYGYTF. DNA for the CDR3: TGTGCCAGCAGCTTCAGTCCCGGGGGGGGTGGCTATGGCTACACCTTC. The complete variable domain, with remaining parts taken from reference TRBV7-9 and TRBJ1-2, reads DTGVSQNPRHKITKRGQNVTFRCDPISEHNRLYWYRQTLGQGPEFLTYFQNEAQLEKSRLLSDRFSAERPKGSFSTLEIQRTEQGDSAMYLCASSFSPGGGGYGYTFGSGTRLTVV.

The rearrangement uses TRBV7-2 and TRBJ1-6; possibly TRBD1 for D (5 bases). Germline-derived CDR1 and CDR2 are SGHTA and FQGNSA. Trimming took off 5 bases at V and 10 bases at J, with 15 bases between the two ends. CDR3 size: 14 residues. The CDR3 reads CASSIVGRGSPLHF. CDR3 DNA: TGTGCCAGCAGCATAGTTGGGAGGGGCTCACCCCTCCACTTT.

This rearrangement joins TRBV5-4 to TRBJ2-7; D tentatively reads TRBD1 or TRBD2 (5 bases each). The CDR3 consists of 15 residues. V was cut by 0 bases and J by 5 bases, with 15 bases left in between. Germline CDR1 is SGHNT and CDR2 is YYREEE (reference sequence). CDR3 loop: CASSLGPGTGNEQYF. CDR3 nucleotide sequence: TGTGCCAGCAGCTTGGGACCAGGGACGGGGAACGAGCAGTACTTC.

This chain uses TRBV5-1 with TRBJ2-2; D unresolved. Germline V gives CDR1 SGHRS, CDR2 YFSETQ. This CDR3 is 14 amino acids long. Trimming removed 0 bases at V and 5 bases at J, with 8 bases between. DNA for the CDR3: TGCGCCAGCAGCTTGGATACGGCGACCGGGGAGCTGTTTTTT. Protein sequence: CASSLDTATGELFF.

The J gene is TRBJ1-2, the V gene TRBV6-2 or TRBV6-3; D perhaps matches TRBD1 (6 bases). Germline V CDR1 and CDR2: MNHEY, SVGEGT. V lost 4 bases, J lost 8 bases, and 11 bases lay in between. This CDR3 has 12 residues. CDR3 bases: TGTGCCAGCAGTTCCCCGGGGGCCGGCTACACCTTC. Protein: CASSSPGAGYTF.

J is TRBJ1-4 and V is TRBV2; D unresolved. The germline V and J ends were trimmed by 4 bases and 4 bases, with 10 bases remaining between them. The germline CDR1 and CDR2 sequences are SNHLY and FYNNEI. The CDR3 covers 14 residues. The CDR3 loop is CASSVDTINEKLFF. The CDR3 coding sequence is TGTGCCAGCAGTGTAGACACGATTAATGAAAAACTGTTTTTT.

A note on this clone: Within the sample, other DNA sequences also encode this same CDR3. The V call is TRBV19, the J call TRBJ1-5; possible D gene TRBD1, 6 bases. Trimming removed 6 bases from V and 4 bases from J, with 7 bases in between. CDR3 length equals 12 residues. Germline CDR1 is LNHDA and CDR2 is SQIVND (reference sequence). CDR3 sequence: CASRTGNQPQHF. CDR3 sequence (DNA): TGTGCCAGTAGGACAGGAAATCAGCCCCAGCATTTT.

The J gene is TRBJ2-5, the V gene TRBV24-1; D may correspond to TRBD1 or TRBD2 (5 bases each). Germline CDR1 is KGHDR and CDR2 is SFDVKD. Between the trimmed V and J ends, which lost 4 bases and 3 bases, there was a span of 14 bases. The CDR3 sequence is 15 residues long. The CDR3 DNA sequence: TGTGCCACCAGTGAGCCCCGGGACGCCAAAGAGACCCAGTACTTC. Encoded protein: CATSEPRDAKETQYF.

V and J are TRBV18 and TRBJ2-5; 10 nucleotides agree with TRBD2. This CDR3 has 16 residues. Per the germline V gene, CDR1 is KGHSH and CDR2 is LQKENI. Germline trimming cut 1 base from V and 4 bases from J; bases unmatched to any gene: 6. The CDR3 loop is CASSPQRQRGGETQYF. Written as DNA, the CDR3 is TGTGCCAGCTCACCACAGAGACAGCGGGGGGGAGAGACCCAGTACTTC.